The clone carrying this T cell receptor (beta chain) was found a few times. What was amplified from RNA transcripts were TCR beta CDR3 regions. First-round RT-PCR targeting the TCR CDR3 was performed with the HTBI primer set. TCRdb redid the calling of the multiplex PCR reads with MiXCR, one entry per CDR3 protein. The sample holds roughly 380,000 distinct CDR3 sequences, approximately 15% seen once. This sample is drawn from a study of T cells in Graves' hyperthyroidism and ophthalmopathy. On the study more broadly: Upon initial diagnosis and before any treatment, peripheral blood was collected.

This sequence was found in a woman between 18 and 29 years old with Graves' hyperthyroidism. Sequencing was carried out using blood.

CDR3 in DNA: TGTGCCAGCAGCCGCCGGGACCCACTCGAGAGAACACAAGAGACCCAGTACTTC. It encodes CASSRRDPLERTQETQYF. The V gene is TRBV5-6, the J gene TRBJ2-5; the D call may be TRBD1 or TRBD2 (5 bases each). Trimming shortened V by 4 bases and J by 2 bases, and 24 bases separated the two germline ends. CDR1 and CDR2 (germline): SGHDT, YYEEEE. The CDR3 has 18 residues.